This T cell receptor beta chain was observed in a study of Graves' ophthalmopathy and Graves' hyperthyroidism. Researchers took RNA transcripts and amplified TCR beta CDR3 regions from them. HTBI-primed RT-PCR formed the first round, and a multiplex PCR formed the second. TCRdb redid the calling of the multiplex PCR reads with MiXCR, one entry per CDR3 protein. This sample has more than 550,000 distinct CDR3 sequences, with about 38% found just once. In donors with ophthalmopathy, activity was moderate-to-severe, with CAS ≥3, NOSPECS ≥4 and duration under 3 months. The study excluded patients with other autoimmune diseases, uncontrolled infections, pregnancy or lactation. This clonotype was seen at least ten times. V was pared by 1 base and J by 2 bases, with 5 bases between. CDR1 SGHVS and CDR2 FNYEAQ come from the germline V gene. CDR3 length: 13 residues.

The receptor was derived from an adult man with Graves' ophthalmopathy. Input material: peripheral blood. The rearrangement links TRBV7-6 to TRBJ2-5; D uncertain. In DNA, the CDR3 is TGTGCCAGCAGCTTAGACACTCAAGAGACCCAGTACTTC. Translating gives CASSLDTQETQYF.